What follows are 32 T cell receptor beta chains derived from one specimen sequenced in a study of metastatic and nonmetastatic thyroid tumors. No treatment had been given to any patient before thyroid surgery. TCRdb re-called clones from the PCR reads using MiXCR. There are just under 60,000 clones in the sample; roughly 16% occur only once, and about 8.4% lies in the top ten. The sequenced material came from blood. The source is a male donor with papillary thyroid cancer or a benign thyroid nodule (not recorded which). Some clones in this sample may be carry-over from other donors' samples.

This clone was found many times. The rearrangement joins TRBV30 to TRBJ1-2; 11 positions match TRBD1. CDR1 and CDR2 (germline): GTSNPN, SVGIG (reference sequence). Germline trimming cut 3 bases from V and 4 bases from J; bases unmatched to any gene: 4. This CDR3 region has 14 residues. In DNA form, the CDR3 reads TGTGCCTGGAGCCCAGGGACAGGGGGCTATGGCTACACCTTC. It is translated as CAWSPGTGGYGYTF.

The chain has TRBV6-2 or TRBV6-3 and TRBJ2-7; D remains unclear. CDR1 is MNHEY, CDR2 SVGEGT, per germline. Trimming cost V 10 bases and J 0 bases, with 13 bases left between them. The CDR3 is made up of 13 amino acids. The CDR3 protein is CATCMSSSYEQYV. In nucleotides, the CDR3 is TGTGCCACCTGTATGAGTAGCTCCTACGAGCAGTACGTC.

Concerning this clone itself: A much larger clonotype is one base distant, so this may be a read error. Distinct nucleotide sequences in the sample also encode this CDR3. The CDR3 DNA follows: TGTGCCAGCAGCCCGAACCCGGGACGGATGGACACTGAAGCTTTCTTT. This codes for CASSPNPGRMDTEAFF. The gene calls are TRBV11-1 and TRBJ1-1; D might be TRBD1 (5 bases). V lost 5 bases and J 3 bases, leaving 19 bases between the germline ends. Germline CDR1 SGHAT, CDR2 FQDESV (reference sequence). The length of the CDR3 is 16 residues.

This clone was found many times. The V gene is TRBV27, the J gene TRBJ2-7; a weak D match, TRBD1 (6 bases). Germline lookup yields CDR1 MNHEY and CDR2 SMNVEV (reference sequence). The CDR3 sequence is 14 residues long. V was cut by 5 bases and J by 0 bases, with 11 bases left in between. CDR3 DNA: TGTGCCAGCAGTAAACAGGGTAGCTCCTACGAGCAGTACTTC. Its translation is CASSKQGSSYEQYF.

This clone showed up many times. V and J are TRBV20-1 and TRBJ2-3; D is unclear. With 6 bases removed from V and 0 bases from J, the gap between germline ends came to 13 bases. This CDR3 spans 14 amino acids. Germline values: CDR1 DFQATT, CDR2 SNEGSKA (reference sequence). The CDR3: CSARAIPSTDTQYF. The CDR3 DNA reads as TGCAGTGCCCGAGCCATTCCTAGCACAGATACGCAGTATTTT.

This clone was seen many times. The chain employs TRBV11-2 and TRBJ1-1; D gene ambiguous. V lost 1 base and J 1 base, leaving 13 bases between the germline ends. CDR1 and CDR2 from the germline V gene are SGHAT and FQNNGV. This CDR3 is built from 16 residues. CDR3 sequence (DNA): TGTGCCAGCAGCTTAGTGAGATATTCAGGGAACACTGAAGCTTTCTTT. It yields the protein CASSLVRYSGNTEAFF.

This clone appeared many times. The chain uses TRBV2 and TRBJ1-2; perhaps TRBD1 as D (5 bases). The germline V gene has CDR1 SNHLY and CDR2 FYNNEI. This CDR3 has 13 residues. Trimming pared 6 bases from V and 7 bases from J, leaving 15 bases between. CDR3 protein: CASREGLASGYTF. DNA for the CDR3: TGTGCCAGCAGGGAGGGGCTCGCGTCTGGCTACACCTTC.

This clone showed up many times. The V gene is TRBV9, the J gene TRBJ1-1, with 8 bases matching TRBD1. After removal of 4 bases from V and 8 bases from J, the junction contained 10 bases not matched to a gene. Germline V lookup: CDR1 SGDLS, CDR2 YYNGEE. The CDR3 has 14 amino acids. As DNA, the CDR3 is TGTGCCAGCAGCAAACAGGGGGGGACATCCGAAGCTTTCTTT. Amino acid sequence: CASSKQGGTSEAFF.

This clone has at least ten counts. Since a much larger clone is just one base distant, this may be a read error. The sample holds other DNA sequences that translate to the same CDR3. The chain carries TRBV2 and TRBJ2-2, with D possibly TRBD2 on 5 matching bases. The CDR3 length is 12 residues. In germline, CDR1 is SNHLY, CDR2 FYNNEI. The CDR3 DNA reads as TGTGCCAGCAGTGAAGATGCCGGGGAGTTGTTTTTT. Translating gives CASSEDAGELFF. Supplemented by reference TRBV2 and TRBJ2-2, the full variable domain reads EPEVTQTPSHQVTQMGQEVILRCVPISNHLYFYWYRQILGQKVEFLVSFYNNEISEKSEIFDDQFSVERPDGSNFTLKIRSTKLEDSAMYFCASSEDAGELFFGEGSRLTVL.

This clone was seen ten or more times. The chain has TRBV12-3 or TRBV12-4 and TRBJ1-2; 8 bases align to TRBD1. CDR3 size: 12 residues. V trimming: 6 bases; J trimming: 8 bases; junction bases outside the gene matches: 5. The CDR3: CASRPNRGGYTF. CDR3 DNA sequence: TGTGCCAGCAGACCAAACAGGGGGGGCTACACCTTC.

This clone was recorded at least ten times. V gene TRBV28 combines with J gene TRBJ1-4, with no clear D. The V end was cut by 3 bases, the J end by 3 bases, with 11 bases between. The CDR3 loop spans 15 amino acids. Germline CDR1 is MDHEN and CDR2 is SYDVKM. The CDR3 reads CASSFTGFSNEKLFF. CDR3 nucleotide sequence: TGTGCCAGCAGTTTCACCGGCTTTTCTAATGAAAAACTGTTTTTT.

This clone showed up many times. The V and J genes are TRBV28 and TRBJ2-1; 10 positions match TRBD2. CDR1 is MDHEN, CDR2 SYDVKM, per germline. CDR3 length: 15 residues. Trimming cost V 4 bases and J 8 bases; bases outside gene matches: 8. CDR3 DNA: TGTGCCAGCAGTTCCGGGACTAGCGAGGGGGATGAGCAGTTCTTC. The encoded protein is CASSSGTSEGDEQFF. The full variable domain, rest sourced from reference TRBV28 and TRBJ2-1, is DVKVTQSSRYLVKRTGEKVFLECVQDMDHENMFWYRQDPGLGLRLIYFSYDVKMKEKGDIPEGYSVSREKKERFSLILESASTNQTSMYLCASSSGTSEGDEQFFGPGTRLTVL.

This clone is a singleton in its sample. Mismatch with germline at one junction end may stem from a read error. The V call is TRBV19, the J call TRBJ2-1, with 8 bases matching TRBD2. The germline V gene encodes CDR1 LNHDA and CDR2 SQIVND (reference sequence). The CDR3 runs 18 residues. This CDR3 is CASSSGGEDLTSYNEQFF. CDR3 coding DNA: TGCGCCAGTAGTTCGGGGGGGGAGGACCTTACCTCCTACAATGAGCAGTTCTTC.

This clone was detected ten times or more. This rearrangement joins TRBV20-1 to TRBJ1-5, with a tentative D call TRBD1 (5 bases). Deletions cut 2 bases from V and 6 bases from J, with 14 bases between. The V gene's germline CDR1 is DFQATT and CDR2 SNEGSKA (reference sequence). This CDR3 is 14 amino acids long. CDR3 DNA: TGCAGTGCTAGAAGGGCCAGGGACGGTCAGCCCCAGCATTTT. Protein: CSARRARDGQPQHF.

Concerning this clone: A clone one base away is much larger, so this may be a read error. V is TRBV11-1 and J is TRBJ1-1; 10 bases fit TRBD1. The CDR3 covers 15 residues. V was pared by 5 bases and J by 9 bases, with 12 bases of the junction left unmatched. Germline V CDR1 and CDR2: SGHAT, FQDESV (reference sequence). The CDR3 coding sequence is TGTGCCAGCAGCCGGGGGTCGGGACAGGGGTTACAAGCTTTCTTT. The encoded protein is CASSRGSGQGLQAFF. Full variable domain (rest looked up from reference TRBV11-1 and TRBJ1-1): EAEVAQSPRYKITEKSQAVAFWCDPISGHATLYWYRQILGQGPELLVQFQDESVVDDSQLPKDRFSAERLKGVDSTLKIQPAELGDSAMYLCASSRGSGQGLQAFFGQGTRLTVV.

A word on this clone: A much larger clone differs from this one at a single base, so this may be a read error. This chain uses TRBV5-6 with TRBJ2-3; D unclear. Germline V lookup: CDR1 SGHDT, CDR2 YYEEEE. Trimming left V 4 bases short and J 7 bases short, with 19 bases between. The CDR3 loop spans 15 amino acids. The CDR3, as DNA: TGTGCCAGCAGCACTACTGCGCTAAGAGGATATACGCAGTATTTT. Translated: CASSTTALRGYTQYF.

This clone showed up many times. This CDR3 is also generated by other DNA sequences in the sample. The chain combines TRBV28 with TRBJ2-5, with 13 bases that match TRBD2. CDR1 MDHEN and CDR2 SYDVKM come from the germline V gene. This CDR3 region has 17 residues. Losses at the gene ends were 5 bases for V and 1 base for J; bases not matched to a gene: 7. CDR3 nucleotides: TGTGCCAGCAGTATCCTATGGACTAGCGGGGGCCAAGAGACCCAGTACTTC. It codes for CASSILWTSGGQETQYF.

This clone showed up just a few times. The chain links TRBV19 to TRBJ2-2; D possibly uses TRBD1 or TRBD2 (7 bases each). This CDR3 has 15 residues. V was shortened by 6 bases and J by 5 bases, with 16 bases between the two germline ends. CDR1 is LNHDA and CDR2 is SQIVND in the germline V gene (reference sequence). For the CDR3, the DNA is TGTGCCAGTAGAGAGACAGGGAGGGGGACCGGGGAGCTGTTTTTT. Amino acids: CASRETGRGTGELFF.

Many counts were recorded for this clone. This chain joins TRBV30 and TRBJ2-7, with TRBD1 identical over 12 bases. The CDR3 runs 15 residues. CDR1 and CDR2 from the germline V gene are GTSNPN and SVGIG (reference sequence). The junction had 5 bases not matched to a gene; V was cut back by 1 base and J by 4 bases. The CDR3 spells CAWSGGTGGGYEQYV. The CDR3 DNA reads as TGTGCCTGGAGTGGCGGGACAGGGGGCGGTTACGAGCAGTACGTC.

In its sample, this clone was seen many times. V gene TRBV19 combines with J gene TRBJ2-5; possible D gene TRBD2, 5 bases. V lost 5 bases to trimming and J lost 4 bases, with 8 bases between them. This CDR3 has 12 amino acids. Germline values: CDR1 LNHDA, CDR2 SQIVND (reference sequence). CDR3 nucleotides: TGTGCCAGTAGTGCACTAGGAGAGACCCAGTACTTC. It codes for CASSALGETQYF.

In this sample, this clone turned up many times. This chain joins TRBV6-2 or TRBV6-3 and TRBJ1-1; D might be TRBD1 (6 bases). V lost 0 bases, J lost 0 bases, and 20 bases lay in between. The CDR3 is 19 amino acids. Germline V gene lookup returns CDR1 MNHEY and CDR2 SVGEGT. CDR3 nucleotides: TGTGCCAGCAGTTACTCGATTAGTAGGGGGTTCCCTATGAACACTGAAGCTTTCTTT. It specifies CASSYSISRGFPMNTEAFF.

This CDR3 is CSVLLREGFNNEQFF. DNA of the CDR3: TGCAGTGTCCTTTTGCGGGAGGGCTTCAACAATGAGCAGTTCTTC. The chain has TRBV20-1 and TRBJ2-1; 9 bases match TRBD2. Germline CDR1 DFQATT, CDR2 SNEGSKA (reference sequence). J gave up 5 bases and V 7 bases, and 12 bases lay outside the gene matches. This CDR3 contains 15 residues.

Ten or more counts support this clone. The genes are TRBV6-1 and TRBJ1-5; a possible D gene is TRBD1 (6 bases). Germline V lookup: CDR1 MNHNS, CDR2 SASEGT. V was shortened by 8 bases and J by 2 bases, with 19 bases between the two germline ends. CDR3 length equals 16 residues. This CDR3 reads CASAEITGFGNQPQHF. CDR3 in DNA: TGTGCCAGCGCAGAGATTACAGGGTTTGGCAATCAGCCCCAGCATTTT.

Remarks on this clone: Germline is not matched at one junction end, which may reflect a read error. The chain recombines TRBV28 with TRBJ2-3; D perhaps matches TRBD2 (6 bases). The CDR3 is 15 amino acids. Germline loops: CDR1 MDHEN, CDR2 SYDVKM. The CDR3 DNA reads TGTGCCAGCAGTTTAACCAGCGGGCTCACAGATACGAAGTATTTT. Translating gives CASSLTSGLTDTKYF.

This clone was seen more than once but under ten times. The chain links TRBV27 to TRBJ1-6; possibly TRBD1 for D (5 bases). The V end was cut by 6 bases, the J end by 9 bases, with 12 bases between. This CDR3 comprises 13 residues. The germline CDR1 and CDR2 sequences are MNHEY and SMNVEV (reference sequence). The CDR3 spells CASRGQRSSPLHF. The CDR3 nucleotides are TGTGCCAGCAGGGGGCAACGAAGTTCACCCCTCCACTTT.

This clone was found a few times. The V call is TRBV12-3 or TRBV12-4, the J call TRBJ2-3, with D perhaps TRBD1 (6 bases). Trimming took off 5 bases at V and 1 base at J, with 22 bases between the two ends. The length of the CDR3 is 18 residues. CDR3 in DNA: TGTGCCAGCAGTCTGCCGAAGGTGACAGGCATTGGCACAGATACGCAGTATTTT. It encodes CASSLPKVTGIGTDTQYF.

This clone was seen a few times. The junction and the germline gene differ at one end; a read error may be behind it. This chain connects TRBV28 to TRBJ1-2; no definite D call. Germline values: CDR1 MDHEN, CDR2 SYDVKM. The CDR3 is 17 residues long. The CDR3: CASSPHRWGESNYVYTF. CDR3 coding DNA: TGTGCCAGCAGTCCCCATAGGTGGGGAGAGTCTAATTATGTCTACACCTTC.

In its sample, this clone was seen a few times. One base away lies a much larger clone, so this may be a sequencing read error. CDR3 nucleotide sequence: TGTGCCAGCATCAGACTAGCGGGAGCGGGGAATGAGCAGTTCTTC. Translation: CASIRLAGAGNEQFF. The gene calls are TRBV6-4 and TRBJ2-1, with TRBD2 matching 12 bases. Looked up from germline, CDR1 is MRHNA and CDR2 is SNTAGT. V trimming: 7 bases; J trimming: 7 bases; junction bases outside the gene matches: 8. The CDR3 extends over 15 amino acids.

The sample holds many counts of this clone. This chain links TRBV18 with TRBJ2-7; D unresolved. V lost 6 bases and J lost 0, with 6 bases in between. CDR3 size: 12 residues. The germline CDR1 and CDR2 sequences are KGHSH and LQKENI. This CDR3 reads CASSSSSYEQYV. The CDR3 DNA reads as TGTGCCAGCTCGTCTAGCTCCTACGAGCAGTACGTC.

Note on this clone: A much larger clone is a single base away; this may be a read error. This sequence joins TRBV12-3 or TRBV12-4 and TRBJ2-5; 10 bases are shared with TRBD1. This CDR3 region has 15 residues. Written as DNA, the CDR3 is TGTGCCAGCAGTTTAGGACAGGGGGCCGAAGATACCCAGTACTTC. This sequence encodes CASSLGQGAEDTQYF.

This clone was counted ten times or more. J is TRBJ1-5 and V is TRBV6-1; TRBD1 might be the D (6 bases). This CDR3 has 16 amino acids. Per germline, CDR1 MNHNS and CDR2 SASEGT. V lost 5 bases and J lost 4, with 18 bases in between. The CDR3 nucleotides read TGTGCCAGCAGTTCTGGGGGGGCGAGGGAAAATCAGCCCCAGCATTTT. Protein sequence: CASSSGGARENQPQHF.

This clone was counted at least ten times. V is TRBV12-3 or TRBV12-4 and J is TRBJ2-1; D remains unclear. This CDR3 spans 13 amino acids. V was pared by 3 bases and J by 0 bases, with 3 bases between. The CDR3 is CASSFHSYNEQFF. CDR3 in DNA: TGTGCCAGCAGTTTCCACTCCTACAATGAGCAGTTCTTC.